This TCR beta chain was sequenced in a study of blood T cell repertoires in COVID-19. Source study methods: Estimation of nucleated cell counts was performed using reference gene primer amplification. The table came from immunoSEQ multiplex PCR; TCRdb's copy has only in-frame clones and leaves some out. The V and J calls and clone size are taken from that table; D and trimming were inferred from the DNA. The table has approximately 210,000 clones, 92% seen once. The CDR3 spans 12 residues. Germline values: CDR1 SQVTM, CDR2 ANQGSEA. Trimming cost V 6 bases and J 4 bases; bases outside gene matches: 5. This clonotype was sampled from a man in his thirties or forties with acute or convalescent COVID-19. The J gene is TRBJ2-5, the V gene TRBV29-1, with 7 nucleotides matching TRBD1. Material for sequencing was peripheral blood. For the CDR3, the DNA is TGCAGCGTCTGGGCAGGGGGAGAGACCCAGTACTTC. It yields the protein CSVWAGGETQYF.